This entry concerns a single TCR beta chain. These data are taken from a study of blood T cell repertoires in COVID-19. Original processing methods: It was from reference gene primer amplification that nucleated cell counts were estimated. Repertoires were generated with immunoSEQ multiplex PCR, while TCRdb's copy carries only in-frame clones and drops some. V and J calls and clone size are given by that table; D and trimming were obtained from the DNA. The sample lists 90,000 to 120,000 clones; 89% were seen once. The sequence was collected from a man aged 40-55 years with active or convalescent COVID-19. Sequenced: peripheral blood.

CDR3 in amino acids: CASSLNSLEAFF. CDR3 coding DNA: TGTGCCAGCAGCTTAAACAGTCTTGAAGCTTTCTTT. The rearrangement links TRBV11-1 to TRBJ1-1; D call uncertain. This CDR3 is 12 amino acids long. Per the germline V gene, CDR1 is SGHAT and CDR2 is FQDESV (reference sequence). V lost 2 bases and J 7 bases, leaving 8 bases between the germline ends.